Presented here are 26 T cell receptor beta chains from one specimen sequenced in a study of identical twins. TCRdb reprocessed the 5' RACE reads with MiXCR, giving one entry per CDR3 protein. The table records roughly 280,000 distinct CDR3 sequences, around 9.7% of them present only once. This same sample was also taken into another study, of yellow fever vaccine responses in identical twins.

Sequencing was carried out using CD8+ T cells sorted from blood. The receptors here all came from a woman aged 18-29 years in good health.

This clonotype appeared many times. This sequence joins TRBV3-1 and TRBJ2-1; 9 bases map to TRBD1. The CDR3 contains 17 residues. The V and J ends lost 4 bases and 8 bases, in that order; junction bases with no gene match: 15. Germline V gene data show CDR1 as LGHDT and CDR2 as YNNKEL (reference sequence). The CDR3 sequence is CASSPLSRDRVYDEQFF. The DNA for the CDR3 is TGTGCCAGCAGCCCACTCTCCCGGGACAGGGTTTACGATGAGCAGTTCTTC.

This clonotype was counted between two and nine times. The rearrangement links TRBV6-5 to TRBJ2-5; TRBD2 matches at 15 bases. With 3 bases clipped from V and 4 bases from J, the junction kept 6 bases outside the gene matches. Germline lookup yields CDR1 MNHEY and CDR2 SVGAGI. The CDR3 contains 17 residues. The CDR3 coding sequence is TGTGCCAGCAGTTATGCCGGGACTAGCGGGAGGACAGAGACCCAGTACTTC. Residues: CASSYAGTSGRTETQYF.

About this clonotype itself: A much larger clonotype is one base distant, so this may be a read error. The chain joins TRBV5-6 to TRBJ2-1, with TRBD2 matching over 9 bases. The CDR3 is made up of 13 amino acids. V dropped 4 bases and J dropped 6; count of bases not matched to a gene: 2. Germline V lookup: CDR1 SGHDT, CDR2 YYEEEE. CDR3 protein: CASSATSGNEQFF. DNA of the CDR3: TGTGCCAGCAGCGCGACTAGCGGCAATGAGCAGTTCTTC. Together with reference TRBV5-6 and TRBJ2-1, the CDR3 gives the full variable domain: DAGVTQSPTHLIKTRGQQVTLRCSPKSGHDTVSWYQQALGQGPQFIFQYYEEEERQRGNFPDRFSGHQFPNYSSELNVNALLLGDSALYLCASSATSGNEQFFGPGTRLTVL.

The chain is built from TRBV4-3 and TRBJ2-7; TRBD2 agrees at 7 bases. Losses at the gene ends were 2 bases for V and 3 bases for J; bases not matched to a gene: 4. This CDR3 region has 14 residues. Germline V gene data show CDR1 as LGHNA and CDR2 as YSLEER. CDR3: CASSQRREFYEQYF. The CDR3, as DNA: TGCGCCAGCAGCCAACGGCGGGAGTTCTACGAGCAGTACTTC.

This clonotype came up a few times. The chain is built from TRBV3-1 and TRBJ2-7; weak D call: TRBD2 (5 bases). The ends were cut back, 4 bases at V and 3 bases at J, with 22 bases in the middle. Germline values: CDR1 LGHDT, CDR2 YNNKEL (reference sequence). This CDR3 has 17 residues. CDR3 in amino acids: CASSPELGAALIYEQYF. The CDR3 nucleotides are TGTGCCAGCAGCCCTGAATTAGGAGCGGCCCTAATCTACGAGCAGTACTTC.

This clonotype occurred a few times. This chain links TRBV7-8 with TRBJ2-3; 7 bases map to TRBD2. Germline values: CDR1 SGHVS, CDR2 FQNEAQ. The CDR3 extends over 14 amino acids. V shed 4 bases and J 2 bases; nucleotides not matched to a gene: 3. The CDR3: CASSSLADTDTQYF. CDR3 coding DNA: TGTGCCAGCAGCTCCCTAGCGGACACAGATACGCAGTATTTT. Together with reference TRBV7-8 and TRBJ2-3, the CDR3 gives the full variable domain: GAGVSQSPRYKVAKRGQDVALRCDPISGHVSLFWYQQALGQGPEFLTYFQNEAQLDKSGLPSDRFFAERPEGSVSTLKIQRTQQEDSAVYLCASSSLADTDTQYFGPGTRLTVL.

A few counts support this clonotype. This chain connects TRBV29-1 to TRBJ2-2; 8 nucleotides match TRBD2. Germline V lookup: CDR1 SQVTM, CDR2 ANQGSEA. This CDR3 spans 12 amino acids. The ends lost 7 bases at V and 6 bases at J; junction bases unmatched: 4. The CDR3 DNA sequence: TGCAGCGCTCCGGGACTAGCCGGGGAGCTGTTTTTT. Translation: CSAPGLAGELFF.

A note on this clonotype: A read error may be the cause here, since a much bigger clone is one base away. The chain carries TRBV5-4 and TRBJ2-1; weak D call: TRBD2 (5 bases). CDR1 and CDR2 (germline): SGHNT, YYREEE (reference sequence). The CDR3 loop spans 15 amino acids. Trimming took 3 bases from V and 2 from J, leaving 12 bases between them. The DNA of the CDR3 is TGTGCCAGCAGCTCCCAACGGGGTACCTACAATGAGCAGTTCTTC. Amino acids: CASSSQRGTYNEQFF.

This clonotype came up a few times. This sequence joins TRBV15 and TRBJ1-5, with TRBD1 matching over 7 bases. Looked up from germline, CDR1 is LNHNV and CDR2 is YYDKDF (reference sequence). V trimming: 3 bases; J trimming: 3 bases; junction bases outside the gene matches: 2. CDR3 length: 14 residues. CDR3 sequence (DNA): TGTGCCACCAGCAGGGACAGGAACAATCAGCCCCAGCATTTT. This codes for CATSRDRNNQPQHF.

This clonotype was counted between two and nine times. The CDR3 nucleotides are TGTGCCAGCAGACATCTGACAAATTCCTACGAGCAGTACTTC. This encodes CASRHLTNSYEQYF. The rearrangement joins TRBV6-2 or TRBV6-3 to TRBJ2-7; no clear D gene. Germline assignment: CDR1 MNHEY and CDR2 SVGEGT. The CDR3 covers 14 residues. Trimming took 6 bases from V and 1 from J, leaving 13 bases between them.

This rearrangement joins TRBV11-2 to TRBJ1-1; 7 bases align to TRBD1. Per germline, CDR1 SGHAT and CDR2 FQNNGV. V was clipped by 3 bases and J by 0 bases; unmatched bases: 7. The CDR3 is 16 residues long. CDR3 coding DNA: TGTGCCAGCAGCTTGGTGGGACAGCTCATGAACACTGAAGCTTTCTTT. This gives the protein CASSLVGQLMNTEAFF. The variable domain in full, completed from reference TRBV11-2 and TRBJ1-1, reads EAGVAQSPRYKIIEKRQSVAFWCNPISGHATLYWYQQILGQGPKLLIQFQNNGVVDDSQLPKDRFSAERLKGVDSTLKIQPAKLEDSAVYLCASSLVGQLMNTEAFFGQGTRLTVV.

The chain has TRBV7-2 and TRBJ2-7, with D unresolved. The V gene's germline CDR1 is SGHTA and CDR2 FQGNSA. V was cut by 1 base and J by 3 bases, with 7 bases left in between. CDR3 length: 13 residues. The CDR3 coding sequence is TGTGCCAGCAGCTTAGGGAGCCACTACGAGCAGTACTTC. Protein sequence: CASSLGSHYEQYF.

The sample holds many counts of this clonotype. The chain uses TRBV12-3 or TRBV12-4 and TRBJ2-3; 12 nucleotides match TRBD2. This CDR3 region has 15 residues. After removal of 6 bases from V and 1 base from J, the junction contained 2 bases not matched to a gene. The CDR3 sequence: CASSRTSGGTDTQYF. For the CDR3, the DNA is TGTGCCAGCAGCCGGACTAGCGGGGGCACAGATACGCAGTATTTT.

This clonotype was seen only a few times. This CDR3 is CASSLRSEGMGEQYF. In DNA form, the CDR3 reads TGTGCCAGCAGTTTGAGGTCCGAGGGGATGGGGGAGCAGTACTTC. The gene calls are TRBV28 and TRBJ2-7, with D perhaps given as TRBD1 or TRBD2 (5 bases each). The CDR3 extends over 15 amino acids. V lost 3 bases and J 7 bases, leaving 19 bases between the germline ends. The germline V gene has CDR1 MDHEN and CDR2 SYDVKM.

This clonotype was seen more than once but under ten times. The chain links TRBV29-1 to TRBJ2-1; TRBD2 matches at 11 bases. This CDR3 has 13 amino acids. Germline V gene data show CDR1 as SQVTM and CDR2 as ANQGSEA. V gave up 7 bases and J gave up 8 bases; unmatched junction bases: 7. CDR3: CSAVAGGRDEQFF. The CDR3 DNA follows: TGCAGCGCTGTAGCGGGAGGGCGGGATGAGCAGTTCTTC.

The chain recombines TRBV4-2 with TRBJ2-1; 11 bases are shared with TRBD2. Germline trimming cut 3 bases from V and 8 bases from J; bases unmatched to any gene: 3. The CDR3 covers 14 residues. From germline, CDR1 is LGHNA and CDR2 YNFKEQ. The DNA for the CDR3 is TGTGCCAGCAGCCAGCAACTAGCGGGAGATGAGCAGTTCTTC. This sequence encodes CASSQQLAGDEQFF.

V usage is TRBV7-2 and J usage is TRBJ2-1; TRBD1 matches 9 bases. Unmatched junction bases numbered 3, after V lost 2 bases and J lost 10 bases. The CDR3 totals 13 residues. In germline, CDR1 is SGHTA, CDR2 FQGNSA. Here the CDR3 reads CASSLPGTGEQFF. The DNA of the CDR3 is TGTGCCAGCAGCTTACCGGGGACAGGGGAGCAGTTCTTC.

This clonotype was recorded a few times. This chain links TRBV11-2 with TRBJ1-3; 9 bases map to TRBD1. Germline assignment: CDR1 SGHAT and CDR2 FQNNGV. V shed 6 bases and J 3 bases; nucleotides not matched to a gene: 12. The CDR3 contains 17 residues. This chain's CDR3 is CASRGRTGAQGGNTIYF. The CDR3 bases are TGTGCCAGCAGGGGCCGGACAGGGGCCCAGGGTGGAAACACCATATATTTT.

This clonotype was seen many times. This chain links TRBV10-3 with TRBJ2-5; 10 bases fit TRBD1. V gave up 0 bases and J gave up 4 bases; unmatched junction bases: 11. CDR1 and CDR2 from the germline V gene are ENHRY and SYGVKD. The CDR3 is 18 residues long. The CDR3 reads CAISESRDRGPLGETQYF. In DNA, the CDR3 is TGTGCCATCAGTGAGTCGAGGGACAGGGGTCCCCTAGGAGAGACCCAGTACTTC.

The sample holds many counts of this clonotype. V usage is TRBV4-1 and J usage is TRBJ2-2; no definite D call. Trimming left V 4 bases short and J 1 base short, with 4 bases between. Germline V lookup: CDR1 MGHRA, CDR2 YSYEKL. CDR3 length equals 13 residues. The CDR3 region has the DNA TGCGCCAGCAGCCGACAGAACACCGGGGAGCTGTTTTTT. Translating it yields CASSRQNTGELFF.

This clonotype was found many times. V gene TRBV4-3 combines with J gene TRBJ2-3; the D gene is possibly TRBD2 (6 bases). CDR3 size: 15 residues. The germline V gene encodes CDR1 LGHNA and CDR2 YSLEER. Trimming removed 1 base at V and 0 bases at J, with 8 bases between. CDR3 in amino acids: CASSQAGGSTDTQYF. In DNA, the CDR3 is TGCGCCAGCAGCCAAGCCGGGGGAAGCACAGATACGCAGTATTTT.

In its sample, this clonotype was seen many times. The CDR3 region is CASSVPGYTEAFF. Here the CDR3 DNA reads TGTGCCAGTTCTGTGCCTGGCTACACTGAAGCTTTCTTT. The gene calls are TRBV19 and TRBJ1-1; no firm D call. The CDR3 length is 13 residues. With 8 bases removed from V and 3 bases from J, the gap between germline ends came to 13 bases. CDR1 is LNHDA, CDR2 SQIVND, per germline (reference sequence).

This clonotype was observed a few times. This chain uses TRBV4-1 with TRBJ2-1; D is perhaps TRBD2 (6 bases). The CDR3 is made up of 12 amino acids. The germline CDR1 and CDR2 sequences are MGHRA and YSYEKL. Trimming removed 8 bases from V and 6 bases from J, with 11 bases in between. The CDR3 DNA sequence: TGCGCCAGCGGACGGGACTTCAATGAGCAGTTCTTC. This gives the protein CASGRDFNEQFF.

The chain couples TRBV12-3 or TRBV12-4 to TRBJ2-1, with TRBD2 matching over 13 bases. V lost 6 bases to trimming and J lost 7 bases; unmatched junction nucleotides: 9. This CDR3 comprises 16 residues. The CDR3 reads CASRGGTSGIVNEQFF. CDR3 bases: TGTGCCAGCAGAGGAGGGACTAGCGGGATTGTGAATGAGCAGTTCTTC.

V usage is TRBV19 and J usage is TRBJ2-1; 7 bases line up with TRBD2. This CDR3 contains 15 residues. Germline V gives CDR1 LNHDA, CDR2 SQIVND (reference sequence). The J segment lost 4 bases and the V segment lost 3 bases, leaving 6 bases of the junction unmatched. The CDR3 protein is CASSMGGNEYNEQFF. The CDR3, as DNA: TGTGCCAGTAGTATGGGAGGGAACGAGTACAATGAGCAGTTCTTC.

The table lists this clonotype with many counts. The chain uses TRBV20-1 and TRBJ1-1; 8 bases fit TRBD1. The trim removed 3 bases at V and 0 bases at J, leaving 3 bases unmatched. This CDR3 is 14 amino acids long. Germline CDR1 DFQATT, CDR2 SNEGSKA (reference sequence). The CDR3 loop is CSASGQGMNTEAFF. The CDR3 DNA sequence: TGCAGTGCTAGTGGACAGGGAATGAACACTGAAGCTTTCTTT.